The next 16 T cell receptor beta chains were all read from a single sample in a study of T cells in Graves' hyperthyroidism and ophthalmopathy. RNA transcripts provided the source from which TCR beta CDR3 regions were amplified. With the HTBI primer set, the TCR CDR3 went through a first round of RT-PCR. TCRdb ran MiXCR on the multiplex PCR reads and lists one entry per CDR3 protein. This table holds hundreds of thousands of distinct CDR3 sequences, roughly 40% found once. Sequencing used blood. The receptors shown here come from a man between 18 and 35 years old with Graves' hyperthyroidism.

This clonotype was seen many times. The chain uses TRBV27 and TRBJ2-5, with no clear D. V lost 5 bases, J lost 7 bases, and 14 bases lay in between. Looked up from germline, CDR1 is MNHEY and CDR2 is SMNVEV (reference sequence). The CDR3 has 13 amino acids. The CDR3 coding sequence is TGTGCCAGCAGTGAGGATAGTCGAGGGACCCAGTACTTC. Protein product: CASSEDSRGTQYF.

This clonotype has a count of ten or more. This chain links TRBV9 with TRBJ2-5; TRBD1 agrees at 9 bases. The CDR3 covers 16 residues. J gave up 4 bases and V 2 bases, and 9 bases lay outside the gene matches. Germline V gene lookup returns CDR1 SGDLS and CDR2 YYNGEE. CDR3 in amino acids: CASSVGPGQGGETQYF. The CDR3 nucleotides read TGTGCCAGCAGCGTTGGTCCGGGACAGGGAGGAGAGACCCAGTACTTC.

This chain links TRBV20-1 with TRBJ2-3, with TRBD2 matching over 7 bases. Trimming removed 3 bases from V and 6 bases from J; junction bases left unmatched: 3. Germline CDR1 reads DFQATT; CDR2 reads SNEGSKA (reference sequence). The CDR3 runs to 12 residues. CDR3 region: CSASHGGDTQYF. In DNA, the CDR3 is TGCAGTGCTAGCCACGGGGGGGATACGCAGTATTTT.

The rearrangement joins TRBV24-1 to TRBJ2-3; possible D gene TRBD2, 5 bases. The CDR3 sequence is 14 residues long. V shed 3 bases and J shed 5 bases, with 11 bases lying between them. CDR1 and CDR2 from the germline V gene are KGHDR and SFDVKD. CDR3 sequence (DNA): TGTGCCACCAGTGATAGGCCGAGCGGAGATACGCAGTATTTT. This translates into CATSDRPSGDTQYF.

This clonotype was recorded at least ten times. V and J are TRBV2 and TRBJ2-5; a possible D gene is TRBD2 (6 bases). The CDR3 contains 15 residues. Germline lookup yields CDR1 SNHLY and CDR2 FYNNEI. Trimming stripped 6 bases from V and 1 base from J, with 15 bases between. This CDR3 reads CASSFTGALQETQYF. The CDR3 region has the DNA TGTGCCAGCAGCTTCACGGGAGCGCTCCAAGAGACCCAGTACTTC.

This rearrangement joins TRBV7-2 to TRBJ1-1, with 8 bases fitting TRBD1. Germline V gives CDR1 SGHTA, CDR2 FQGNSA. Trimming at V came to 5 bases and at J to 8 bases, leaving 10 bases not matched to a gene. This CDR3 is 14 amino acids long. CDR3 DNA sequence: TGTGCCAGCAGCGCGGGACAGGCTAAGACCGAAGCTTTCTTT. This encodes CASSAGQAKTEAFF. Filled out from reference TRBV7-2 and TRBJ1-1, the complete variable domain reads GAGVSQSPSNKVTEKGKDVELRCDPISGHTALYWYRQSLGQGLEFLIYFQGNSAPDKSGLPSDRFSAERTGGSVSTLTIQRTQQEDSAVYLCASSAGQAKTEAFFGQGTRLTVV.

This clonotype showed up just once. This chain links TRBV7-6 with TRBJ1-2; 7 bases are shared with TRBD1. Germline assignment: CDR1 SGHVS and CDR2 FNYEAQ. The length of the CDR3 is 14 residues. V was clipped by 5 bases and J by 12 bases; unmatched bases: 15. CDR3 DNA sequence: TGTGCCAGCAGCATTGACAGGGAATCGGCTGGAAACACCTTC. This sequence encodes CASSIDRESAGNTF.

The sample holds one count of this clonotype. The J gene is TRBJ2-6, the V gene TRBV30, with 7 nucleotides matching TRBD1. Trimming removed 5 bases from V and 4 bases from J; junction bases left unmatched: 5. CDR1 and CDR2 from the germline V gene are GTSNPN and SVGIG (reference sequence). The CDR3 covers 14 residues. The CDR3 is CAWGTGAGANVLTF. Written as DNA, the CDR3 is TGTGCCTGGGGAACAGGGGCCGGGGCCAACGTCCTGACTTTC.

This clonotype appeared many times. The chain combines TRBV7-3 with TRBJ2-7, with D unclear. The CDR3 is 13 residues long. V shed 2 bases and J shed 3 bases, with 8 bases lying between them. In germline, CDR1 is SGHTA, CDR2 FQGTGA. The chain's CDR3 is CASSLSQDYEQYF. The CDR3 DNA sequence: TGTGCCAGCAGCTTATCGCAAGACTACGAGCAGTACTTC.

The chain combines TRBV7-2 with TRBJ2-7; TRBD1 is a possible D gene (7 bases). The V end was cut by 1 base, the J end by 2 bases, with 12 bases between. Germline V CDR1 and CDR2: SGHTA, FQGNSA. The CDR3 runs 15 residues. In DNA form, the CDR3 reads TGTGCCAGCAGCTTAGTCGGCGGGACAGCCTACGAGCAGTACTTC. This encodes CASSLVGGTAYEQYF.

The J gene is TRBJ1-2, the V gene TRBV29-1; D is uncertain. The germline V and J ends were trimmed by 4 bases and 2 bases, with 5 bases remaining between them. The CDR3 spans 11 residues. CDR1 is SQVTM and CDR2 is ANQGSEA in the germline V gene. CDR3 protein: CSVAENYGYTF. For the CDR3, the DNA is TGCAGCGTTGCGGAGAACTATGGCTACACCTTC.

This clonotype occurred a few times. The chain joins TRBV7-3 to TRBJ2-7, with a weak D call TRBD2 (6 bases). From germline, CDR1 is SGHTA and CDR2 FQGTGA. This CDR3 comprises 15 residues. The V end lost 1 base, the J end lost 3 bases, and 13 bases lay between the germline ends. CDR3 protein: CASSLMAGSGYEQYF. CDR3 bases: TGTGCCAGCAGCTTAATGGCGGGGTCTGGCTACGAGCAGTACTTC.

This clonotype was seen only a few times. The rearrangement joins TRBV29-1 to TRBJ2-5, with 12 bases identical to TRBD1. Germline V CDR1 and CDR2: SQVTM, ANQGSEA. V lost 8 bases to trimming and J lost 5 bases; unmatched junction nucleotides: 6. The CDR3 consists of 13 residues. This chain's CDR3 is CSSGTGGGETQYF. Here the CDR3 DNA reads TGCAGCTCCGGGACAGGGGGCGGTGAGACCCAGTACTTC. Variable domain in full (rest from reference TRBV29-1 and TRBJ2-5): SAVISQKPSRDICQRGTSLTIQCQVDSQVTMMFWYRQQPGQSLTLIATANQGSEATYESGFVIDKFPISRPNLTFSTLTVSNMSPEDSSIYLCSSGTGGGETQYFGPGTRLLVL.

This clonotype showed up just once. The chain links TRBV6-5 to TRBJ2-1; TRBD1 agrees at 8 bases. J was trimmed by 9 bases and V by 10 bases; bases with no gene match: 20. The CDR3 is 16 amino acids. The germline V gene encodes CDR1 MNHEY and CDR2 SVGAGI. The CDR3 region is CATLLLDRGRESEQFF. CDR3 nucleotide sequence: TGTGCCACGCTACTCCTCGACAGGGGACGGGAGAGTGAGCAGTTCTTC.

The chain recombines TRBV20-1 with TRBJ1-5, with 9 nucleotides matching TRBD1. Germline V gives CDR1 DFQATT, CDR2 SNEGSKA (reference sequence). The CDR3 consists of 14 residues. The junction had 5 bases not matched to a gene; V was cut back by 1 base and J by 7 bases. The CDR3 nucleotides are TGCAGTGCTAGAGTTAGACAGGGGGAGCAGCCCCAGCATTTT. Translation gives CSARVRQGEQPQHF.

There are many counts of this clonotype. Mismatch with germline at one junction end may stem from a read error. The CDR3 nucleotides are TGTGCTAGCAGCTTGGGGGGGATCGGGTTACGAGAGACCCAGTACTTC. This sequence encodes CASSLGGIGLRETQYF. The chain links TRBV7-7 to TRBJ2-5, with 7 bases that match TRBD2. This CDR3 is built from 16 residues. Per the germline V gene, CDR1 is SSHAT and CDR2 is FNYEAQ (reference sequence).